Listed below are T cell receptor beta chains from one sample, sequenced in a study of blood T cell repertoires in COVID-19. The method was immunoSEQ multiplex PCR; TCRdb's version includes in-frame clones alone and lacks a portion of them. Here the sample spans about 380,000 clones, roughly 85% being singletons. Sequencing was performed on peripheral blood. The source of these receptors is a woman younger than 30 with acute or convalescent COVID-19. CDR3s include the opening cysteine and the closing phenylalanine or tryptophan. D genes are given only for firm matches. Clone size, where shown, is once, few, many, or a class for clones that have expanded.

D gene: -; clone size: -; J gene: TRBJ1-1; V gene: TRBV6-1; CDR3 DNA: TGTGCCAGCAGTGAAGTGGTGACAGAAGCTTTCTTT; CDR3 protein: CASSEVVTEAFF
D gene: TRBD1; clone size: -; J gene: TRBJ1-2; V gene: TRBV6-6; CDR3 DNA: TGTGCCAGCAGTTTGGGGACAGGCGCCGGCTACACCTTC; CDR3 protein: CASSLGTGAGYTF
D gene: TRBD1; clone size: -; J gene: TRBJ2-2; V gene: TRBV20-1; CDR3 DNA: TGCAGTGCTAGTAAGACAGGGATTGCCGGGGAGCTGTTTTTT; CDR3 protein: CSASKTGIAGELFF
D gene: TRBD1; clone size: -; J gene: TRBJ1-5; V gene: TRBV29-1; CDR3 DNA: TGCAGCGTCCCGGACAGGGTGGGGAGCAATCAGCCCCAGCATTTT; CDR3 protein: CSVPDRVGSNQPQHF
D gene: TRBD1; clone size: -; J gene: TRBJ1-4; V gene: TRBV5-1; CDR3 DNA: TGCGCCAGCAGCTCGCAGGGGGCGGGAACTAATGAAAAACTGTTTTTT; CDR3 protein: CASSSQGAGTNEKLFF
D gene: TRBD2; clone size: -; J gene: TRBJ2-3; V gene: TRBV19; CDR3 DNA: TGTGCCAGTAGTACTTTATATGGACTAGCGGGAGCGTCGACAGATACGCAGTATTTT; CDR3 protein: CASSTLYGLAGASTDTQYF
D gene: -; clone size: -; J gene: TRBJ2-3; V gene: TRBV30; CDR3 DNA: TGTGCCTGGAGTGTATGGCCAAAATTGGATACGCAGTATTTT; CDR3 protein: CAWSVWPKLDTQYF
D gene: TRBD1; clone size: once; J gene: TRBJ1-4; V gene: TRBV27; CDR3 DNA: TGTGCCAGCAGGACAGGGGGTGTTTTAACTAATGAAAAACTGTTTTTT; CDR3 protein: CASRTGGVLTNEKLFF
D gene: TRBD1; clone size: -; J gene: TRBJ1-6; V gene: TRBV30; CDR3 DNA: TGTGCCTGGAGTGCCGGAGGGACAGGGAATTCACCCCTCCACTTT; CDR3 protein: CAWSAGGTGNSPLHF
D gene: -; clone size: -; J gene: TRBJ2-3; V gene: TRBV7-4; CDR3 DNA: TGTGCCAGCAGCTTCCATCTAGTAGATACGCAGTATTTT; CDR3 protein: CASSFHLVDTQYF
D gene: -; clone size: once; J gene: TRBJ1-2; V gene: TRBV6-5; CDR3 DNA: TGTGCCAGCAGTTTTGGGGACATAAACACTAACTATGGCTACACCTTC; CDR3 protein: CASSFGDINTNYGYTF
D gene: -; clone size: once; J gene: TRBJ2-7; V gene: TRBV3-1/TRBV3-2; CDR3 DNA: TGTGCCAGCAGCCAAGGGGGACTTAACCGCCACGAGCAGTACTTC; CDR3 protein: CASSQGGLNRHEQYF
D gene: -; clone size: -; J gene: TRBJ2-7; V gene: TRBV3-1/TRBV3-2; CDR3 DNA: TGTGCCAGCAGCCAAGATACCAGGGGGGCGTACGAGCAGTACTTC; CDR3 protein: CASSQDTRGAYEQYF
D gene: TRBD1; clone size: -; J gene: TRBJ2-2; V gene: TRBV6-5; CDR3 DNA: TGTGCCAGCAATTCGGGACAGGCGAACACCGGGGAGCTGTTTTTT; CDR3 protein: CASNSGQANTGELFF
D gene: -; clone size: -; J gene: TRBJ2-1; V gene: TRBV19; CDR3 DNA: TGTGCCAGTAGTATATGGGACAAGACCTACAATGAGCAGTTCTTC; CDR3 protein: CASSIWDKTYNEQFF
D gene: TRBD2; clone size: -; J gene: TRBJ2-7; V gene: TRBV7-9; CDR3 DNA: TGTGCCAGCAGCTTAGCGATAAAGGGAGGGGACGAGCAGTACTTC; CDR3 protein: CASSLAIKGGDEQYF
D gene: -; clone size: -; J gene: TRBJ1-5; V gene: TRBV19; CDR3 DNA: TGTGCCAGTAGTATTAAGCAAACCAGCAATCAGCCCCAGCATTTT; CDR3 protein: CASSIKQTSNQPQHF
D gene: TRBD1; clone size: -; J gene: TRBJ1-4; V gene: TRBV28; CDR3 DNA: TGTGCCAGCAGTTTCCCCGCTCGGACAGGGCACGGTATTGAAAAACTGTTTTTT; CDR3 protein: CASSFPARTGHGIEKLFF
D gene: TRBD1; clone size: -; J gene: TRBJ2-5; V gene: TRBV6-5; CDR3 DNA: TGTGCCAGCAGTTCGACAGGGGCTGGTGAGACCCAGTACTTC; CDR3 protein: CASSSTGAGETQYF
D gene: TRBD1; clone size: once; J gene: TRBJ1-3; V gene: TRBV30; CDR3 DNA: TGTGCCTGGAATCCCGAGGGGGCGCGAAACACCATATATTTT; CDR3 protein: CAWNPEGARNTIYF
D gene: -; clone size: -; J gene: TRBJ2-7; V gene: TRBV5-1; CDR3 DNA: TGCGCCAGCAGGGGAGCCTACGAGCAGTACTTC; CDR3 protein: CASRGAYEQYF
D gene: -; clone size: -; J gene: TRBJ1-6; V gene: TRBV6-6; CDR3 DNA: TGTGCCAGCAGTTATTTGACAGAACCCCTCCACTTT; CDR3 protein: CASSYLTEPLHF
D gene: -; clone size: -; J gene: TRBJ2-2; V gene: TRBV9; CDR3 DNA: TGTGCCAGCAGCGTCGAGGAGGGGGAGCTGTTTTTT; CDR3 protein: CASSVEEGELFF
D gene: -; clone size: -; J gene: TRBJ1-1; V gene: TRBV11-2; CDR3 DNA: TGTGCCAGCAGCTTGCCGAGCCAAAACACTGAAGCTTTCTTT; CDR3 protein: CASSLPSQNTEAFF
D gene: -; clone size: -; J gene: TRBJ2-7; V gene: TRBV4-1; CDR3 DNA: TGCGCCAGCAGCCAAGATAGGGGTAGGTCCTACGAGCAGTACTTC; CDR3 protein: CASSQDRGRSYEQYF
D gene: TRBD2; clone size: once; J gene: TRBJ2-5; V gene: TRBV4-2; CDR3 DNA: TGTGCCAGCAGCCAAGATTACAAGCGGGAGGTCGGGACCCAGTACTTC; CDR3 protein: CASSQDYKREVGTQYF
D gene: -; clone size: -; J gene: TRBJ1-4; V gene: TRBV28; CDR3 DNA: TGTGCCAGCAGCCCCGGACACTCGAATGAAAAACTGTTTTTT; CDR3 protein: CASSPGHSNEKLFF
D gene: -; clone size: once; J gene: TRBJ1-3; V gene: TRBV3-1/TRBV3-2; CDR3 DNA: TGTGCCAGCAGCCATACTGACAGTATCAACACCATATATTTT; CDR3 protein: CASSHTDSINTIYF
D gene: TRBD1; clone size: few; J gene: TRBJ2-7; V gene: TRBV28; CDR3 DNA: TGTGCCAGCAGTCTCGACAGGGCAAGAGGCTACGAGCAGTACTTC; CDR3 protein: CASSLDRARGYEQYF
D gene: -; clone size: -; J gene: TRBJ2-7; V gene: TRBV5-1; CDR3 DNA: TGCGCCAGCAGTCCATGGTCCGTCGGGACCTACGAGCAGTACTTC; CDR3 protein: CASSPWSVGTYEQYF
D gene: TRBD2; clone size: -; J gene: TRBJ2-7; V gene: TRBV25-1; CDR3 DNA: TGTGCCAGCAGTGTACTAGCGGGAGGGTCCTACGAGCAGTACTTC; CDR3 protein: CASSVLAGGSYEQYF
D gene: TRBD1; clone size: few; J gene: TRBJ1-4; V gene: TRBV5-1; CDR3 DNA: TGCGCCAGCAGCTCTTCTCCCCAGGGGGATGAAAAACTGTTTTTT; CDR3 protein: CASSSSPQGDEKLFF
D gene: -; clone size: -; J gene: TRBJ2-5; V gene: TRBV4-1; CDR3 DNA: TGCGCCAGCCGGGTGGTCGGCGAAGAGACCCAGTACTTC; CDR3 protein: CASRVVGEETQYF